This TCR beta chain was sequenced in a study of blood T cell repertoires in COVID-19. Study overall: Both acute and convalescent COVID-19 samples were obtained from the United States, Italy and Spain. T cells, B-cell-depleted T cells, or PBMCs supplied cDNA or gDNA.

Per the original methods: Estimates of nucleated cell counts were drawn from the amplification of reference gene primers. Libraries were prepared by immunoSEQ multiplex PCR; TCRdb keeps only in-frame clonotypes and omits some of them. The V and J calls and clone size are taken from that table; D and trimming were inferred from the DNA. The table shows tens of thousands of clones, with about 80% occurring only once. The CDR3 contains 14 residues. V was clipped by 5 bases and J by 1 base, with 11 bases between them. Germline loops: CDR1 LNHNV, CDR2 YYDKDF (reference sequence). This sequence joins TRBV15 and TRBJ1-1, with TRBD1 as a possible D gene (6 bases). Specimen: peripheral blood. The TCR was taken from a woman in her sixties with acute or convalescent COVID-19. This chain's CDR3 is CATSVVTGNTEAFF. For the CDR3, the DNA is TGTGCCACCAGCGTAGTGACAGGGAACACTGAAGCTTTCTTT.